This T cell receptor beta chain was sequenced during a study of monozygotic twins with inflammatory bowel disease. About this clonotype itself: Its cognate antigen is unknown.

This CDR3 comprises 14 residues. Germline loops: CDR1 LNHDA, CDR2 SQIVND (reference sequence). Findings and caveats of the study: In the analysis, different T cell subtypes could not be told apart.

After re-calling the 5' RACE reads, TCRdb lists one entry per CDR3 protein, DNA absent. The listing records approximately 100,000 distinct CDR3 sequences. The source material was blood. The TCR originated in a human donor with ulcerative colitis or Crohn's disease, or a healthy co-twin of an affected twin (not recorded which). The chain is built from TRBV19 and TRBJ2-1; TCRdb proposes TRBD2, but this gene call is untestable without DNA. The CDR3 spells CASRGLAGRGEQFF.